The TCR beta chain described here comes from a study of blood T cell repertoires in COVID-19. The overall study: Sources were T cells, B-cell-depleted T cells, or PBMCs; the material itself was cDNA or gDNA.

Data came from immunoSEQ multiplex PCR; TCRdb stores just in-frame clones and leaves some out. The sample comprises tens of thousands of clones, about 80% of which are singletons, and around 2.1% rests with the top ten. Deletions cut 4 bases from V and 3 bases from J, with 13 bases between. Looked up from germline, CDR1 is SNHLY and CDR2 is FYNNEI. This CDR3 is 14 amino acids long. Specimen: peripheral blood. The chain recombines TRBV2 with TRBJ2-7; D possibly corresponds to TRBD1 (6 bases). The origin of this receptor is a woman aged 70 to 79 with acute or convalescent COVID-19. CDR3 bases: TGTGCCAGCAGTGCTAACCGGGACATCTACGAGCAGTACTTC. It translates to CASSANRDIYEQYF.